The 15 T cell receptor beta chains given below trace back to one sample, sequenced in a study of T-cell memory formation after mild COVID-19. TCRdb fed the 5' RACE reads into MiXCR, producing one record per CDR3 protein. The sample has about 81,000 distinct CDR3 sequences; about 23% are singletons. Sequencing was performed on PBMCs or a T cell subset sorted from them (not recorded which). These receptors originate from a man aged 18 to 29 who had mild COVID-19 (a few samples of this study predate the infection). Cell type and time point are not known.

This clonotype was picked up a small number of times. The CDR3 DNA is TGTGCCAGCAGCCAAGCTCGCTACACCGGGGAGCTGTTTTTT. Amino acid sequence: CASSQARYTGELFF. V is TRBV4-2 and J is TRBJ2-2; D ambiguous. Trimming shortened V by 1 base and J by 3 bases, and 6 bases separated the two germline ends. The CDR3 runs to 14 residues. Germline assignment: CDR1 LGHNA and CDR2 YNFKEQ.

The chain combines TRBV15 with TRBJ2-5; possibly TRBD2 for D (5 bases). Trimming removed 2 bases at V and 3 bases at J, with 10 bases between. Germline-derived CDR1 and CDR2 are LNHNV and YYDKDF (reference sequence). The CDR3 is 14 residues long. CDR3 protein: CATSRTLEEETQYF. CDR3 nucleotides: TGTGCCACCAGCAGAACACTGGAGGAAGAGACCCAGTACTTC.

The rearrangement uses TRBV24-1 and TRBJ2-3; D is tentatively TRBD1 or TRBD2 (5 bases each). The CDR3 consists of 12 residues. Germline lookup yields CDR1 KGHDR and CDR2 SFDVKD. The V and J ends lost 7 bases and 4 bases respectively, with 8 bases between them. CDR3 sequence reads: CATSGTSDTQYF. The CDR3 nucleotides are TGTGCCACCAGCGGGACCTCAGATACGCAGTATTTT.

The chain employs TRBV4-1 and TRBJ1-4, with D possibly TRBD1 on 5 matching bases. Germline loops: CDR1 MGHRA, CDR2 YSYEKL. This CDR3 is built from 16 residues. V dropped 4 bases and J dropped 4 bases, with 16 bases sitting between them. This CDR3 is CASSPGDVRFNEKLFF. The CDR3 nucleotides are TGCGCCAGCAGCCCCGGGGACGTCCGCTTTAATGAAAAACTGTTTTTT.

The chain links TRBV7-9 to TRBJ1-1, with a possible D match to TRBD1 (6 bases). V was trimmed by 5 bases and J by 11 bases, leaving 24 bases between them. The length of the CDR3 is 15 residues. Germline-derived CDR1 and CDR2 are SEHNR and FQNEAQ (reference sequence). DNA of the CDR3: TGTGCCAGCAGCCCCGAGACAGGCGGCCCCGTTGAGGCTTTCTTT. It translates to CASSPETGGPVEAFF.

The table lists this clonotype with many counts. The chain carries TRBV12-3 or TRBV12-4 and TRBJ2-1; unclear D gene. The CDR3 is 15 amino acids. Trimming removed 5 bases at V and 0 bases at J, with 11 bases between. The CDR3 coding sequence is TGTGCCAGCAGTCTAGTCGATAGCTCCTACAATGAGCAGTTCTTC. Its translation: CASSLVDSSYNEQFF.

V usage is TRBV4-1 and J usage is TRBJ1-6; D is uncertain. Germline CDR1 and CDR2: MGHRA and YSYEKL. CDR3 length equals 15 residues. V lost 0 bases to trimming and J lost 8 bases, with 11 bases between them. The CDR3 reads CASSQEGVAHSPLHF. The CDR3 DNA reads TGCGCCAGCAGCCAAGAGGGAGTTGCTCATTCACCCCTCCACTTT.

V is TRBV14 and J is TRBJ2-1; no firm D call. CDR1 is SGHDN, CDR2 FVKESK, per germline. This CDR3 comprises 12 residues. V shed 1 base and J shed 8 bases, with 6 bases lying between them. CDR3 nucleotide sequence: TGTGCCAGCAGCCAAGCGCATCATGAGCAGTTCTTC. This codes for CASSQAHHEQFF.

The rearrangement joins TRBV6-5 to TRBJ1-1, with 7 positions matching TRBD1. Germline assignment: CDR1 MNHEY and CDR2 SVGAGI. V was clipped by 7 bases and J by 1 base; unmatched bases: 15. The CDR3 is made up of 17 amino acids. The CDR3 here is CASILTTKGQRNTEAFF. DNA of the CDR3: TGTGCCAGCATTCTAACCACTAAGGGACAGAGGAACACTGAAGCTTTCTTT.

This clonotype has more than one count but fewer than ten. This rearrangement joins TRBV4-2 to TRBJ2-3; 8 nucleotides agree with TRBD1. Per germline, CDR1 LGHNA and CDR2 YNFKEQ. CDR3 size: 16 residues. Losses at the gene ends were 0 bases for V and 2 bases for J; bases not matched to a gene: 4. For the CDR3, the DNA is TGTGCCAGCAGCCAAGATCCAGGGGGCATCACAGATACGCAGTATTTT. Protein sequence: CASSQDPGGITDTQYF.

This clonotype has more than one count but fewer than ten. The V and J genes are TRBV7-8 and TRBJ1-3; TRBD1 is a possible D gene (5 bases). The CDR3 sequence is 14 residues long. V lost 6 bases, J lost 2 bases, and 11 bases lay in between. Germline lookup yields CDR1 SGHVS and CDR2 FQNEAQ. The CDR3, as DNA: TGTGCCAGCAGTCCCGGAGGGGCTGGAAACACCATATATTTT. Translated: CASSPGGAGNTIYF.

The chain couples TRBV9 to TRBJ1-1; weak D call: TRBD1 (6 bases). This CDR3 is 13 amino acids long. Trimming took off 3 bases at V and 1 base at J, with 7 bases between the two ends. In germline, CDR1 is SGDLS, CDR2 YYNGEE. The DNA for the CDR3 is TGTGCCAGCAGCGCGGACAGGAACACTGAAGCTTTCTTT. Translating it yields CASSADRNTEAFF.

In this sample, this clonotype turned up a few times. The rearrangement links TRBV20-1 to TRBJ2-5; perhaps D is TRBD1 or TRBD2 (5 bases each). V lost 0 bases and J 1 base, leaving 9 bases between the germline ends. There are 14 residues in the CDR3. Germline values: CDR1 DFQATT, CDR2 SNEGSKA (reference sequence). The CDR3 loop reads CSAREGRPQETQYF. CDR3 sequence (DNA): TGCAGTGCTAGAGAGGGACGGCCCCAAGAGACCCAGTACTTC.

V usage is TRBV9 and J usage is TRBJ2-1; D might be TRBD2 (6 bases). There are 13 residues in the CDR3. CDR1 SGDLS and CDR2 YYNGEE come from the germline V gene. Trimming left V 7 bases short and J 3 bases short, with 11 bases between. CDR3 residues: CASARGSYNEQFF. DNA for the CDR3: TGTGCCAGCGCGCGGGGAAGCTACAATGAGCAGTTCTTC.

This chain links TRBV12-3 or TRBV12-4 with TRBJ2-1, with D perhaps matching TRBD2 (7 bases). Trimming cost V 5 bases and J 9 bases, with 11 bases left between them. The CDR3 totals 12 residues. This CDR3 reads CASSAGGPEQFF. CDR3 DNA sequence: TGTGCCAGCAGTGCCGGGGGGCCTGAGCAGTTCTTC.